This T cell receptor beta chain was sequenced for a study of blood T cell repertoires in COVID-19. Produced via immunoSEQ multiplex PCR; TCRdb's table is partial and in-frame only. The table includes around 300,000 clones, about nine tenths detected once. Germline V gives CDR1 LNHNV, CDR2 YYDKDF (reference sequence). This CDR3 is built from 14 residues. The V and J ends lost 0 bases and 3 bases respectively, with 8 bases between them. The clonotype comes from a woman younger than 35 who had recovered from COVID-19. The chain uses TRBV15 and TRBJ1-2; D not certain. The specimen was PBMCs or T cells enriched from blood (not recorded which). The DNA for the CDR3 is TGTGCCACCAGCAGAGATCGCGGGGACTATGGCTACACCTTC. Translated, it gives CATSRDRGDYGYTF.